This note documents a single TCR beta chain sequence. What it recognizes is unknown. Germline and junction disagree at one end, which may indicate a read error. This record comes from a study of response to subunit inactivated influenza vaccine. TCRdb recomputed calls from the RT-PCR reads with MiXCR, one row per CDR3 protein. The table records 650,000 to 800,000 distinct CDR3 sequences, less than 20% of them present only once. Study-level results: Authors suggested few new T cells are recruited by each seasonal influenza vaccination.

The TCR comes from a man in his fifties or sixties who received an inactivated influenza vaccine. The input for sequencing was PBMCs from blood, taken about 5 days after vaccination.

The CDR3 region has the DNA TGTGCTAGCAGTCGTGCCGGGACAACCCAAGAGACCCAGTACTTC. Encoded protein: CASSRAGTTQETQYF. The chain has TRBV7-7 and TRBJ2-5; D is possibly TRBD1 (6 bases). CDR3 length: 15 residues. Germline CDR1 reads SSHAT; CDR2 reads FNYEAQ (reference sequence).